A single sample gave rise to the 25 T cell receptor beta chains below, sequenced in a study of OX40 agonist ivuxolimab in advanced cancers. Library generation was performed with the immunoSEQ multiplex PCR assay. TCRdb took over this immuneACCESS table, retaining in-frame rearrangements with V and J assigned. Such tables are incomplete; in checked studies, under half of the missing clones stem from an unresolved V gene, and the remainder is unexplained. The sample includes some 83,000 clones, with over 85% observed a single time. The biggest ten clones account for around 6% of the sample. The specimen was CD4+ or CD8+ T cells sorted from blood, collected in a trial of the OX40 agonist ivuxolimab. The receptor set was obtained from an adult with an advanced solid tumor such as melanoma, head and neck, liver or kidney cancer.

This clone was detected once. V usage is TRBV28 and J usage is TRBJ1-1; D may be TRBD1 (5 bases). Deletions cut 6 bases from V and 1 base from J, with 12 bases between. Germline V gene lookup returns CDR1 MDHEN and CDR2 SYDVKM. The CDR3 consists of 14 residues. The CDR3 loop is CASSSREENTEAFF. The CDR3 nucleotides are TGTGCCAGCAGCTCCAGGGAGGAGAACACTGAAGCTTTCTTT.

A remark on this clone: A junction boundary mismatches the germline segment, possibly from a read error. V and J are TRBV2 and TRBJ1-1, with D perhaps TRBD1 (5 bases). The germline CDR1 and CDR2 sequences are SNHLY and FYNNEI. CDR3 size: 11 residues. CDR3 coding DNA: TGTGCCAGCAAGGGGAACAGTGAAGCTTTCTTT. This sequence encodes CASKGNSEAFF.

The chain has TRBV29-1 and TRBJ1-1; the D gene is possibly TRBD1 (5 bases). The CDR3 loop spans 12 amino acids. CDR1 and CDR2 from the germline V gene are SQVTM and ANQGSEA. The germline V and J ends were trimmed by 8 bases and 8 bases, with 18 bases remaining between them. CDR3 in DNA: TGCAGCATGCAAACAGGTGGGGGAGAAGCTTTCTTT. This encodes CSMQTGGGEAFF.

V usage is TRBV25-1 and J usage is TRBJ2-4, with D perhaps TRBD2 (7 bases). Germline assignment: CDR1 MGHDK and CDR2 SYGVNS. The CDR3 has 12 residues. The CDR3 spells CARRGGEDIQYF. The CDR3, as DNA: TGTGCTCGAAGGGGGGGCGAAGACATTCAGTACTTC.

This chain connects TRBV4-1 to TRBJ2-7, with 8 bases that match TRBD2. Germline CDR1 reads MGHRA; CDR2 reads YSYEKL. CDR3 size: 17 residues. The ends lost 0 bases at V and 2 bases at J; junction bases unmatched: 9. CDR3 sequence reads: CASSQEELAAGPYEQYF. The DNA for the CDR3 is TGCGCCAGCAGCCAAGAAGAACTAGCGGCAGGTCCCTACGAGCAGTACTTC.

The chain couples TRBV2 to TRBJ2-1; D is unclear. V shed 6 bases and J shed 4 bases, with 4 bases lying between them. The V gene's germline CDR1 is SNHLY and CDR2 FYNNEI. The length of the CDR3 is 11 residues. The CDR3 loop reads CASRQYNEQFF. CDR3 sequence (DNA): TGTGCCAGCAGACAGTACAATGAGCAGTTCTTC. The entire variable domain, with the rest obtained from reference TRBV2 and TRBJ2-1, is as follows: EPEVTQTPSHQVTQMGQEVILRCVPISNHLYFYWYRQILGQKVEFLVSFYNNEISEKSEIFDDQFSVERPDGSNFTLKIRSTKLEDSAMYFCASRQYNEQFFGPGTRLTVL.

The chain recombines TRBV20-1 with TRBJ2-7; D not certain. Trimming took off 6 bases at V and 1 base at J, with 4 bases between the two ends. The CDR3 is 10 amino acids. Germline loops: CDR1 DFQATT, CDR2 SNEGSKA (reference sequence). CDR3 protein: CSALSYEQYF. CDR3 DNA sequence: TGCAGTGCCTTATCCTACGAGCAGTACTTC.

CDR3 protein: CASSARQGSYEQYF. As DNA, the CDR3 is TGTGCCAGCAGTGCGCGGCAGGGAAGCTACGAGCAGTACTTC. The V gene is TRBV2, the J gene TRBJ2-7, with D possibly TRBD1 on 5 matching bases. The V end lost 4 bases, the J end lost 3 bases, and 13 bases lay between the germline ends. The germline CDR1 and CDR2 sequences are SNHLY and FYNNEI. There are 14 residues in the CDR3.

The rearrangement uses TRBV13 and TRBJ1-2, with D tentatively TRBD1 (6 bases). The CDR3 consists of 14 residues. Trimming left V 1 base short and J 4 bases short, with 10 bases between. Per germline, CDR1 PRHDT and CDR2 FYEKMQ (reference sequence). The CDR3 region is CASSLEAGAYGYTF. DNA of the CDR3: TGTGCCAGCAGCTTAGAGGCAGGGGCCTATGGCTACACCTTC.

The CDR3 DNA sequence: TGTGCCAGCAGTGAAGAAGAGGGAGGGCTCTACGAGCAGTACTTC. This encodes CASSEEEGGLYEQYF. The rearrangement uses TRBV6-1 and TRBJ2-7; 7 bases fit TRBD2. CDR1 is MNHNS and CDR2 is SASEGT in the germline V gene. The J segment lost 3 bases and the V segment lost 1 base, leaving 6 bases of the junction unmatched. This CDR3 comprises 15 residues.

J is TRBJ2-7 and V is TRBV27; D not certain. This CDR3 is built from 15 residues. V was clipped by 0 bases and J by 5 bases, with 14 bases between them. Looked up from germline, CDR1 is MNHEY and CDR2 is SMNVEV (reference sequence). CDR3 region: CASSLSGGRINEQYF. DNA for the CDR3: TGTGCCAGCAGTTTATCGGGCGGCAGGATCAACGAGCAGTACTTC.

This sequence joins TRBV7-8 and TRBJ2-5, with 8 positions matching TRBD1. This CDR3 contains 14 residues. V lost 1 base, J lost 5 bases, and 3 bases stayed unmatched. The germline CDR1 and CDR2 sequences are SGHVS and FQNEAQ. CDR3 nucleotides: TGTGCCAGCAGCTTAGGGACAGGGAGGGAGACCCAGTACTTC. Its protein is CASSLGTGRETQYF. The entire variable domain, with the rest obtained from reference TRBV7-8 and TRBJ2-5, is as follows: GAGVSQSPRYKVAKRGQDVALRCDPISGHVSLFWYQQALGQGPEFLTYFQNEAQLDKSGLPSDRFFAERPEGSVSTLKIQRTQQEDSAVYLCASSLGTGRETQYFGPGTRLLVL.

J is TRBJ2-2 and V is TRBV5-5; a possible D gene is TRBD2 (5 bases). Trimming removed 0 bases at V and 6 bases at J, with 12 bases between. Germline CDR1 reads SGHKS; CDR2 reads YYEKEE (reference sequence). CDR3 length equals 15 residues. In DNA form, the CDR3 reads TGTGCCAGCAGCTTGGATCTCGGGGTACCCGGGGAGCTGTTTTTT. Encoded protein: CASSLDLGVPGELFF.

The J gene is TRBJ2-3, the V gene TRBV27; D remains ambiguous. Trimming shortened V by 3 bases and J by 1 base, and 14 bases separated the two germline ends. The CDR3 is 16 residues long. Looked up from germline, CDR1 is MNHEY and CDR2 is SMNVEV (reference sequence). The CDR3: CASSLSGGPRTDTQYF. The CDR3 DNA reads TGTGCCAGCAGTTTGTCTGGTGGTCCTCGCACAGATACGCAGTATTTT.

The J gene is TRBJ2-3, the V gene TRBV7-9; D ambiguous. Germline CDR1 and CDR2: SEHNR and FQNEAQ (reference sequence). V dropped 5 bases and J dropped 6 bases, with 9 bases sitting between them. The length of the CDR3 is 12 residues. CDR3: CASSAYTDTQYF. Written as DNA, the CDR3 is TGTGCCAGCAGCGCCTACACGGATACGCAGTATTTT.

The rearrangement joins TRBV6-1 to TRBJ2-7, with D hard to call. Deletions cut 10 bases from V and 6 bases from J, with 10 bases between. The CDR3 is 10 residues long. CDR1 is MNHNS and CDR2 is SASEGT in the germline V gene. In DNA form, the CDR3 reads TGTGCCACCTATTCACCCGAGCAGTACTTC. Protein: CATYSPEQYF.

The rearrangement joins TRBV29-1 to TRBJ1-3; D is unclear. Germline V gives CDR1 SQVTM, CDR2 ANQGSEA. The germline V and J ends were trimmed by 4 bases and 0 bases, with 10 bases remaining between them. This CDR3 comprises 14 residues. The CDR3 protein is CSVVGAGSGNTIYF. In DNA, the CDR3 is TGCAGCGTTGTCGGCGCCGGCTCTGGAAACACCATATATTTT. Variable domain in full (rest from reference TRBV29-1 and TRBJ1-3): SAVISQKPSRDICQRGTSLTIQCQVDSQVTMMFWYRQQPGQSLTLIATANQGSEATYESGFVIDKFPISRPNLTFSTLTVSNMSPEDSSIYLCSVVGAGSGNTIYFGEGSWLTVV.

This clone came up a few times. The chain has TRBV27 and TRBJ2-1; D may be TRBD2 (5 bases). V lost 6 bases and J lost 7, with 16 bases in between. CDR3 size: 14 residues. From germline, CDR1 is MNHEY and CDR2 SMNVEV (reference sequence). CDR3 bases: TGTGCCAGCAGGGGAGCGGCAGAGCCGAATGAGCAGTTCTTC. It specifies CASRGAAEPNEQFF.

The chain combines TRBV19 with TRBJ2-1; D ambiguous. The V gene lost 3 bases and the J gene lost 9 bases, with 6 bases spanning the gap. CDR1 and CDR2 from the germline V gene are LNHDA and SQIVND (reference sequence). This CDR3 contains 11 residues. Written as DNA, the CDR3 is TGTGCCAGTAGTATGAAGGGTGAGCAGTTCTTC. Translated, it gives CASSMKGEQFF.

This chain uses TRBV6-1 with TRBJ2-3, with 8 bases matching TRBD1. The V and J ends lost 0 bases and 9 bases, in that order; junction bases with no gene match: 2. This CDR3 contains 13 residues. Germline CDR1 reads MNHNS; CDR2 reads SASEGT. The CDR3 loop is CASSEADRATQYF. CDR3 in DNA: TGTGCCAGCAGTGAAGCGGACAGGGCAACGCAGTATTTT.

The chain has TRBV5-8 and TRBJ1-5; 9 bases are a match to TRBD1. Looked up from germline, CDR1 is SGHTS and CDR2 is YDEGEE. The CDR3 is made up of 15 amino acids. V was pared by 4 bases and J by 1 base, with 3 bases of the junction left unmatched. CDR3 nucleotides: TGTGCCAGCAGCACGACAGGGGGAAGCAATCAGCCCCAGCATTTT. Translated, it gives CASSTTGGSNQPQHF.

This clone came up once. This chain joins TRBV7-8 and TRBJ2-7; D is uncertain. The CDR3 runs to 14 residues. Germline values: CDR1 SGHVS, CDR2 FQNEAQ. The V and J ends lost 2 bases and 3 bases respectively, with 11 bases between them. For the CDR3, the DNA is TGTGCCAGCAGCTTATATTGGCAAGACTACGAGCAGTACTTC. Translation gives CASSLYWQDYEQYF.

CDR3 region: CASSLRIQGTGELFF. For the CDR3, the DNA is TGTGCCAGCAGTCTCAGAATACAGGGAACCGGGGAGCTGTTTTTT. V gene TRBV14 combines with J gene TRBJ2-2, with a weak D call TRBD1 (6 bases). Trimming took off 6 bases at V and 5 bases at J, with 16 bases between the two ends. CDR1 and CDR2 (germline): SGHDN, FVKESK. The CDR3 totals 15 residues.

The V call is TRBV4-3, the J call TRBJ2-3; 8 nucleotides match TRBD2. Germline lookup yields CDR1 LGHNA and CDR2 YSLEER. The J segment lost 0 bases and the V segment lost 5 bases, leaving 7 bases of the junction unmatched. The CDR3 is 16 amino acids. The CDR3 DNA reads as TGCGCCAGCAGCGCCGACGGCGGGGGGAGCACAGATACGCAGTATTTT. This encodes CASSADGGGSTDTQYF.

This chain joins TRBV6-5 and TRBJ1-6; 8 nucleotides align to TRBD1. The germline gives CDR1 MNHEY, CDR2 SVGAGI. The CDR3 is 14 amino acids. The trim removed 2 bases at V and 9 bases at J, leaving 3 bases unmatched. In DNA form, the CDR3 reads TGTGCCAGCAGTTACGGACAGGGAGGTTCACCCCTCCACTTT. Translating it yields CASSYGQGGSPLHF.